Included here is one T cell receptor beta chain sequence, with context. No antigen is known for it. The time point is: persistent/refractory GD, antithyroid drugs over 5 years with positive TRAb. PBMC-derived RNA was used for the TCR library. The patients included were those that came from an endocrinology department in Xi'an, China. HTBI primers from iRepertoire and Arm-PCR of CDR3 regions yielded the TCR beta libraries. TCRdb passed the multiplex PCR reads through MiXCR, listing each CDR3 protein once. Of 600,000 to 850,000 distinct CDR3 sequences listed, about 32% are singletons. The CDR3 sequence is 16 residues long. V lost 2 bases and J 0 bases, leaving 13 bases between the germline ends. Germline CDR1 and CDR2: LNHDA and SQIVND (reference sequence). The record originates from a study of regulatory T cells in long-lasting Graves disease. Study findings and constraints: When disease was persistent, TRBV28, TRBJ1-2 and TRBJ2-5 were the favored segments. Exclusively peripheral blood, rather than thyroid tissue, was studied.

This clonotype was obtained from a female donor with Graves disease. This chain uses TRBV19 with TRBJ1-2, with D hard to call. The sample in question was peripheral blood mononuclear cells (PBMCs), obtained when the disease was refractory, from a patient treated with antithyroid drugs. This CDR3 is CASSITTTFANYGYTF. Here the CDR3 DNA reads TGTGCCAGTAGTATAACTACTACGTTCGCTAACTATGGCTACACCTTC.